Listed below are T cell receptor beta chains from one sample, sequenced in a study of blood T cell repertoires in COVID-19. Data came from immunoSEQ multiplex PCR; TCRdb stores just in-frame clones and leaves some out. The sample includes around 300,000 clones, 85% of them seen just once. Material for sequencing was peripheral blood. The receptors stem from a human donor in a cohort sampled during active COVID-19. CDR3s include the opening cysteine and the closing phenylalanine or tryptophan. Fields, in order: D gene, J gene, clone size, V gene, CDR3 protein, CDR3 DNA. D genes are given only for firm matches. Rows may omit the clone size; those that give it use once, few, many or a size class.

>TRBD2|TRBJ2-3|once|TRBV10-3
CAMGTSGLDTQYF
TGTGCCATGGGGACTAGCGGGCTTGATACGCAGTATTTT
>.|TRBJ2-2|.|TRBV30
CAWARLNTGELFF
TGTGCCTGGGCACGACTTAACACCGGGGAGCTGTTTTTT
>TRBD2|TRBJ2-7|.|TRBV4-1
CASRRGGGGGRADEQYF
TGCGCCAGCAGGAGAGGTGGAGGAGGAGGGAGGGCAGACGAGCAGTACTTC
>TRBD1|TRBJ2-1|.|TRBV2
CASSLGQGLYNEQFF
TGTGCCAGCAGTCTCGGACAGGGCCTATACAATGAGCAGTTCTTC
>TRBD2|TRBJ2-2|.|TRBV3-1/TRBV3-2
CASSTSGTNTGELFF
TGTGCCAGCAGCACTAGCGGCACGAACACCGGGGAGCTGTTTTTT
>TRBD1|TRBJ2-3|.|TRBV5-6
CASSFPTGTDTQYF
TGTGCCAGCAGCTTCCCGACAGGGACAGATACGCAGTATTTT
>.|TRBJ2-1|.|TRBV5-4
CASSNFQGHNEQFF
TGTGCCAGCAGCAACTTTCAGGGCCACAATGAGCAGTTCTTC
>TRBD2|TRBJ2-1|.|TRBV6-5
CASKTSGREQQFF
TGTGCCAGCAAGACTAGCGGGAGGGAACAGCAGTTCTTC
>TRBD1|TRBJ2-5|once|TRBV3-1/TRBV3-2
CASSHPTGQETQYF
TGTGCCAGCAGCCACCCGACAGGGCAAGAGACCCAGTACTTC
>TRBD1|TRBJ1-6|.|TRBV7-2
CASSPLDRGNSPLHF
TGTGCCAGCAGCCCCTTGGACAGGGGAAATTCACCCCTCCACTTT
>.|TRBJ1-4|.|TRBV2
CASSPPGSTSEKLFF
TGTGCCAGCAGTCCCCCGGGGTCTACTTCTGAAAAACTGTTTTTT
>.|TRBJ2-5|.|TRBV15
CATSRGQLQETQYF
TGTGCCACCAGCAGGGGACAACTCCAAGAGACCCAGTACTTC
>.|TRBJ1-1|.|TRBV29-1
CSVRQSWDTEAFF
TGCAGCGTCCGACAATCTTGGGACACTGAAGCTTTCTTT
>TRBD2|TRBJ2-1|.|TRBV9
CASSVDPSGPHGEQFF
TGTGCCAGCAGCGTAGATCCTAGCGGGCCTCATGGTGAGCAGTTCTTC
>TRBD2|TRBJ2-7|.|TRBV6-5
CASSLAGGSYEQYF
TGTGCCAGCAGTCTAGCGGGAGGGTCCTACGAGCAGTACTTC
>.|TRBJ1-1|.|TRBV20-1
CSRKQVEAFF
TGCAGTAGAAAACAGGTTGAAGCTTTCTTT
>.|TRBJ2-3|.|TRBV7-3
CASSLTASSTDTQYF
TGTGCCAGCAGCTTAACGGCCTCTTCTACAGATACGCAGTATTTT
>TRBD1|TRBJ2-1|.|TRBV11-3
CASSSAIRTGGNEQFF
TGTGCCAGCAGCTCAGCGATCCGGACAGGGGGCAATGAGCAGTTCTTC
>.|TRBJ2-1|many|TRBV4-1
CASSQSLAVSSYNEQFF
TGCGCCAGCAGCCAGTCCTTAGCGGTAAGCTCCTACAATGAGCAGTTCTTC
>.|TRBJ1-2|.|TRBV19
CASSTTTEYGYTF
TGTGCCAGTAGTACTACGACAGAGTACGGCTACACCTTC
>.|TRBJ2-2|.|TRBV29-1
CSVEDRYFGELFF
TGCAGCGTTGAAGATCGTTATTTCGGGGAGCTGTTTTTT
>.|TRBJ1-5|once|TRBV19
CASSHQGRIYNQPQHF
TGTGCCAGTAGTCACCAGGGAAGGATTTACAATCAGCCCCAGCATTTT
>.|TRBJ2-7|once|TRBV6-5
CATRGNVKSPYEQYF
TGTGCTACCCGAGGAAATGTGAAGAGTCCCTACGAGCAGTACTTC
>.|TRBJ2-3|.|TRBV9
CASSAPVGRGTDTQYF
TGTGCCAGCAGCGCCCCCGTGGGCAGGGGCACAGATACGCAGTATTTT